This T cell receptor (beta chain) was captured by sequencing in a study of cytomegalovirus exposure and HLA in healthy donors. Overall study: The use of the same platform for the 120 or so validation repertoires and the 650 to 850 first-cohort repertoires was reported by a later analysis.

Study-wide points: Overall, approximately 150 TCR beta chains were annotated as cytomegalovirus-associated. Most TCRs appeared rarely, but some public TCRs recurred in many donors.

As to this clone: What it binds is unknown.

Data came from immunoSEQ multiplex PCR; TCRdb stores just in-frame clones and leaves some out. The sample shows approximately 150,000 clones, approximately 91% of them seen only once. Trimming removed 2 bases from V and 0 bases from J; junction bases left unmatched: 13. CDR3 length equals 20 residues. CDR1 is GTSNPN and CDR2 is SVGIG in the germline V gene (reference sequence). Material for sequencing was PBMCs. The origin of this receptor is a man between 18 and 35 years old in good health and CMV-seronegative. The V call is TRBV30, the J call TRBJ2-4; 13 bases agree with TRBD2. The CDR3 nucleotides are TGTGCCTGGAGTATCTTCAGGACTAGCGGGAGCGTATTAGCCAAAAACATTCAGTACTTC. Translation gives CAWSIFRTSGSVLAKNIQYF.